This T cell receptor beta chain was sequenced for a study of vaccination effects on CD4 cells after COVID-19. Study results and caveats: Small numbers of convalescent patients limited the study. It also lacked early post-infection timepoints. There was marked clonal contraction among infection- and vaccine-induced clones late after vaccination.

Sequencing used immunoSEQ multiplex PCR; TCRdb keeps in-frame clones, though not all of them. The table shows tens of thousands of clones, with 60% to 80% occurring only once. Before any sequencing was done, the ViraFEST assay used viral peptide pools to expand antigen-specific CD4+ T cells. Between days 9 and 11 of culture, CD4+ T cells were separated out. The vaccine given was either BNT162b2 or mRNA-1273, in two doses. Nucleocapsid antibodies stayed negative before and after vaccination, showing no earlier SARS-CoV-2 infection. Half of the medium was exchanged for IL-2 medium on both days 3 and 7. Points on this clone: Antigen specificity is unknown.

CDR1 and CDR2 (germline): SNHLY, FYNNEI. This CDR3 spans 14 amino acids. The ends were cut back, 4 bases at V and 3 bases at J, with 13 bases in the middle. The chain has TRBV2 and TRBJ2-7; TRBD2 might be the D (5 bases). The source was CD4+ T cells from PBMCs cultured with HCoV-OC43 spike peptides, collected after COVID-19 vaccination. Subset noted: HCoV-OC43 spike overlapping peptide pool stimulation. This TCR was sampled from a human donor who received a COVID-19 vaccine. The CDR3: CASSAGVAYYEQYV. In DNA, the CDR3 is TGTGCCAGCAGTGCCGGGGTGGCCTACTACGAGCAGTACGTC.